The source of this T cell receptor (beta chain) is a study of blood T cell repertoires in COVID-19. This clone appeared once. The ends were cut back, 10 bases at V and 0 bases at J, with 12 bases in the middle. CDR1 and CDR2 (germline): LNHDA, SQIVND (reference sequence). This CDR3 comprises 14 residues. Sequencing was performed with immunoSEQ multiplex PCR; in TCRdb, only in-frame clones are kept and a portion is missing. The sample holds 160,000 or so clones, approximately 93% seen once. This clonotype originated in an older woman with COVID-19, enrolled during active disease. The material sequenced was peripheral blood. V is TRBV19 and J is TRBJ2-2; maybe TRBD1 (6 bases). The CDR3 region has the DNA TGTGCCACGCCGGACAGAGCGAACACCGGGGAGCTGTTTTTT. It codes for CATPDRANTGELFF.